What follows describes a single T cell receptor beta chain. Looked up from germline, CDR1 is MNHEY and CDR2 is SVGAGI. The CDR3 loop spans 14 amino acids. J was trimmed by 1 base and V by 7 bases; bases with no gene match: 1. The entry originates in a study of blood T cell repertoires in COVID-19. Study information: Material from acute and convalescent COVID-19 was sourced from the United States, Italy and Spain. PBMCs, B-cell-depleted T cells, or T cells were the source of the cDNA or gDNA that made up the material.

How the authors handled the data: It was from reference gene primer amplification that nucleated cell counts were estimated. Sequencing was performed with immunoSEQ multiplex PCR; in TCRdb, only in-frame clones are kept and a portion is missing. The V and J calls and the clone size are those of that table, but D and trimming were determined from the DNA. The sample has about 69,000 clones, around 79% seen once; the top ten hold approximately 17%. The chain employs TRBV6-5 and TRBJ2-2; 9 nucleotides align to TRBD1. The sequence derives from a man in his 60s with acute or convalescent COVID-19. Material for sequencing was peripheral blood. The CDR3 region has the DNA TGTGCCAGCAAGGGACAGGGGAACACCGGGGAGCTGTTTTTT. Translation: CASKGQGNTGELFF.